Below are 26 T cell receptor beta chains sequenced from a single sample in a study of prognosis after radiotherapy for stage I lung cancer. From genomic DNA, TCR beta CDR3 was amplified by two-round multiplex PCR. Initially, in first-round PCR, primers specific to each TRBV and TRBJ gene were used. A single record per CDR3 protein comes from TCRdb applying MiXCR to the multiplex PCR reads. This table has 25,000 to 35,000 distinct CDR3 sequences, roughly 46% appearing once. The material was PBMCs, obtained before or after stereotactic body radiation therapy (not recorded which). These TCRs come from a donor at least 50 years old with non-small cell lung cancer.

This clonotype was seen a handful of times. A far larger clone is off by one base, so a read error is likely. The CDR3 loop is CASSLAGMNAGELFF. The DNA for the CDR3 is TGTGCCAGCAGCTTAGCCGGGATGAACGCCGGGGAGCTGTTTTTT. The rearrangement joins TRBV7-9 to TRBJ2-2; D may be TRBD2 (5 bases). Germline CDR1 is SEHNR and CDR2 is FQNEAQ (reference sequence). The CDR3 extends over 15 amino acids.

This clonotype was detected only a few times. This may come from a read error, since a much larger clone is one base off. The chain links TRBV7-9 to TRBJ2-3; TRBD1 is a possible D gene (6 bases). The germline CDR1 and CDR2 sequences are SEHNR and FQNEAQ (reference sequence). The CDR3 is 17 residues long. The V end was cut by 1 base, the J end by 7 bases, with 21 bases between. The CDR3 DNA is TGTGCCAGCAGCTTAGTGGGTGAGGCAGGGGCAGTGTATACGCAGTATTTT. This sequence encodes CASSLVGEAGAVYTQYF.

In its sample, this clonotype was seen many times. The chain carries TRBV28 and TRBJ1-2; D unresolved. This CDR3 region has 14 residues. The germline CDR1 and CDR2 sequences are MDHEN and SYDVKM. Trimming shortened V by 1 base and J by 4 bases, and 10 bases separated the two germline ends. CDR3 protein: CASSLYADLYGYTF. DNA for the CDR3: TGTGCCAGCAGTTTATACGCAGACCTCTATGGCTACACCTTC.

This clonotype was detected many times. This CDR3 is CASSSPWTEAFF. DNA for the CDR3: TGTGCCAGCAGCTCCCCTTGGACTGAAGCTTTCTTT. The chain is built from TRBV7-9 and TRBJ1-1; D not resolved. V shed 4 bases and J shed 5 bases, with 8 bases lying between them. Germline assignment: CDR1 SEHNR and CDR2 FQNEAQ (reference sequence). The CDR3 covers 12 residues.

Only a few counts were recorded for this clonotype. A much larger clone lies one base from this, so it may be a read error. The chain is built from TRBV20-1 and TRBJ2-7, with 8 positions matching TRBD1. The germline gives CDR1 DFQATT, CDR2 SNEGSKA (reference sequence). The CDR3 runs 15 residues. V was clipped by 3 bases and J by 9 bases; unmatched bases: 16. CDR3 residues: CSASPGQGNVGRQYF. The CDR3 DNA follows: TGCAGTGCTAGTCCCGGACAGGGAAACGTAGGGCGGCAGTACTTC.

This clonotype occurred many times. The V gene is TRBV7-2, the J gene TRBJ2-5; D perhaps matches TRBD1 (6 bases). CDR1 and CDR2 (germline): SGHTA, FQGNSA. V was pared by 1 base and J by 5 bases, with 14 bases between. This CDR3 comprises 15 residues. This chain's CDR3 is CASSLGGRMMETQYF. CDR3 DNA: TGTGCCAGCAGCTTAGGGGGGCGCATGATGGAGACCCAGTACTTC.

As for this clonotype: The junction differs from germline at one of its ends, possibly a read error. The J gene is TRBJ1-1, the V gene TRBV6-1; 7 bases are a match to TRBD1. CDR3 length equals 13 residues. From germline, CDR1 is MNHNS and CDR2 SASEGT. The CDR3 coding sequence is TGTGCCAGAAGTAGTGGACAGGCCACTGAAGCTTTATTT. It yields the protein CARSSGQATEALF.

Notes on this clonotype: This clone may be a read error of a much larger clone one base away. This rearrangement joins TRBV24-1 to TRBJ2-5; D is possibly TRBD2 (6 bases). CDR1 KGHDR and CDR2 SFDVKD come from the germline V gene. The CDR3 contains 12 residues. CDR3: CSTAGSAETQYF. The CDR3 DNA follows: TGTTCAACGGCGGGGTCCGCAGAGACCCAGTACTTC.

The V gene is TRBV28, the J gene TRBJ2-1, with 13 bases matching TRBD2. Germline V gene data show CDR1 as MDHEN and CDR2 as SYDVKM. CDR3 length: 16 amino acids. Written as DNA, the CDR3 is TGTTCTAGCAGTTTAAGCGAACTAGCGGGAGGGGATGAGCAGTTCTTC. Encoded protein: CSSSLSELAGGDEQFF.

This clonotype was detected once. A far bigger clonotype differs at one base, so this is likely a read error. The chain combines TRBV7-8 with TRBJ2-3; TRBD2 is a possible D gene (6 bases). The CDR3 covers 16 residues. Germline V gene lookup returns CDR1 SGHVS and CDR2 FQNEAQ. CDR3 bases: TGTGCCAGAAGCTTAGCGGTCAGGTCTAGCACAGATACGCAGTATTTT. Its translation: CARSLAVRSSTDTQYF.

This clonotype is medium-sized (0.01 to 0.1%). The chain couples TRBV27 to TRBJ2-7; D remains unclear. Germline CDR1 MNHEY, CDR2 SMNVEV (reference sequence). This CDR3 contains 12 residues. V shed 2 bases and J shed 6 bases, with 8 bases lying between them. CDR3 nucleotide sequence: TGTGCCAGCAGTTTACTTTTGGGCGAGCAGTACTTC. Residues: CASSLLLGEQYF.

This clonotype is termed medium-sized. The V call is TRBV6-1, the J call TRBJ1-1; D is unresolved. The germline CDR1 and CDR2 sequences are MNHNS and SASEGT. This CDR3 has 14 amino acids. V lost 8 bases and J lost 1, with 14 bases in between. The CDR3 nucleotides read TGTGCCAGCTGTAGCGGAACGGCGAACACTGAAGCTTTCTTT. Translation: CASCSGTANTEAFF.

This clonotype has a count of ten or more. The chain uses TRBV18 and TRBJ1-3; tentatively, D is TRBD1 (5 bases). The V end was cut by 3 bases, the J end by 3 bases, with 12 bases between. CDR1 KGHSH and CDR2 LQKENI come from the germline V gene. The CDR3 has 15 amino acids. CDR3 region: CASSPGLEFGNTIYF. CDR3 DNA: TGTGCCAGCTCACCGGGACTAGAATTTGGAAACACCATATATTTT.

This clonotype is labeled medium-sized. This chain joins TRBV28 and TRBJ2-7; 8 nucleotides align to TRBD1. Germline assignment: CDR1 MDHEN and CDR2 SYDVKM. V lost 6 bases and J lost 3; bases outside the gene matches: 4. CDR3 length: 13 residues. CDR3: CASRTGTGYEQYF. The CDR3 DNA is TGTGCCAGCAGGACCGGGACAGGCTACGAGCAGTACTTC.

As regards this clonotype: A far larger clone is a single base away, which makes a read error likely. The CDR3 DNA reads TGTGCCAGCAGTTACAACGTGACTAGCGGAACATACTACTACGAGCAGTACTTC. Its translation: CASSYNVTSGTYYYEQYF. The chain recombines TRBV6-8 with TRBJ2-7; 9 bases are a match to TRBD2. The CDR3 is 18 amino acids. The germline V gene encodes CDR1 MNHGY and CDR2 SAAAGT. The J segment lost 3 bases and the V segment lost 2 bases, leaving 14 bases of the junction unmatched.

Details on this clonotype: The junction and the germline gene differ at one end; a read error may be behind it. The V and J genes are TRBV28 and TRBJ2-3; D possibly corresponds to TRBD2 (5 bases). The CDR3 spans 18 residues. CDR1 and CDR2 from the germline V gene are MDHEN and SYDVKM. The CDR3 reads CANSLYPSGTQSWDTQYF. Written as DNA, the CDR3 is TGTGCCAACAGTTTATACCCATCGGGAACACAAAGTTGGGATACGCAGTATTTT.

Within the sample, this clonotype is medium-sized. V and J are TRBV12-3 or TRBV12-4 and TRBJ2-3; 7 bases fit TRBD2. V dropped 6 bases and J dropped 3; count of bases not matched to a gene: 6. The CDR3 totals 14 residues. CDR3 residues: CASRDSGLTDTQYF. The CDR3 bases are TGTGCCAGCAGAGATAGCGGGTTGACAGATACGCAGTATTTT.

On this clonotype: The junction departs from the called germline gene at one end, perhaps through a read error. The chain links TRBV6-1 to TRBJ2-1; 13 nucleotides match TRBD2. From germline, CDR1 is MNHNS and CDR2 SASEGT. The CDR3 contains 15 residues. The DNA of the CDR3 is TGTGCCATCAGTCTAGGGACTAGCGGGACAAATGATCAGTTCTTC. Translated: CAISLGTSGTNDQFF.

The sample holds many counts of this clonotype. V is TRBV27 and J is TRBJ2-5; TRBD2 matches 11 bases. Trimming at V came to 5 bases and at J to 1 base, leaving 6 bases not matched to a gene. CDR1 is MNHEY, CDR2 SMNVEV, per germline (reference sequence). CDR3 length: 16 amino acids. DNA of the CDR3: TGTGCCAGCAGTAAAAGACTAGCGGGAACCCAAGAGACCCAGTACTTC. As protein: CASSKRLAGTQETQYF.

This clonotype is medium-sized within its sample. The J gene is TRBJ2-2, the V gene TRBV11-1; D call uncertain. Trimming removed 3 bases from V and 8 bases from J, with 13 bases in between. Germline V CDR1 and CDR2: SGHAT, FQDESV (reference sequence). This CDR3 is 14 amino acids long. The CDR3 protein is CASSLTQSRGELFF. For the CDR3, the DNA is TGTGCCAGCAGCTTGACACAGAGCCGTGGGGAGCTGTTTTTT.

This clonotype was observed at least ten times. The V call is TRBV7-6, the J call TRBJ1-6; TRBD1 might be the D (6 bases). Germline V gene sequence: CDR1 SGHVS, CDR2 FNYEAQ. This CDR3 is built from 14 residues. V lost 5 bases, J lost 7 bases, and 12 bases lay in between. CDR3 bases: TGTGCCAGCAGCGGGGACAACGGCAATTCACCCCTCCACTTT. As protein: CASSGDNGNSPLHF.

A word on this clonotype: With only one base between it and a far larger clone, this is likely a read error. The V call is TRBV6-4, the J call TRBJ1-5; D is uncertain. CDR3 length: 17 residues. Germline V gene data show CDR1 as MRHNA and CDR2 as SNTAGT. With 7 bases removed from V and 0 bases from J, the gap between germline ends came to 19 bases. The CDR3 coding sequence is TGTGCCAGCAATGGGCCCCGAATGCTCTGTAGCAATCAGCCCCAGCATTTT. The encoded protein is CASNGPRMLCSNQPQHF.

This clonotype came up many times. This chain links TRBV27 with TRBJ1-5, with 9 bases lining up with TRBD1. Germline lookup yields CDR1 MNHEY and CDR2 SMNVEV (reference sequence). This CDR3 spans 17 amino acids. The V and J ends lost 2 bases and 4 bases, in that order; junction bases with no gene match: 9. The CDR3 nucleotides are TGTGCCAGCAGTTTAACCGGACAGGGGAAAAATAATCAGCCCCAGCATTTT. Encoded protein: CASSLTGQGKNNQPQHF.

Remarks on this clonotype: The junction and the germline gene differ at one end; a read error may be behind it. This sequence joins TRBV6-2 or TRBV6-3 and TRBJ1-5; TRBD1 is a possible D gene (5 bases). Germline CDR1 is MNHEY and CDR2 is SVGEGT. The CDR3 runs 16 residues. The CDR3 sequence is CASSYSSTVRTQLQHF. The CDR3 nucleotides are TGTGCCAGCAGTTACTCGTCGACAGTGCGGACTCAGCTCCAGCATTTT.

This clonotype was seen many times. The chain is built from TRBV6-2 or TRBV6-3 and TRBJ1-2; 7 bases fit TRBD1. V shed 7 bases and J 7 bases; nucleotides not matched to a gene: 15. The germline CDR1 and CDR2 sequences are MNHEY and SVGEGT. The CDR3 runs 15 residues. The CDR3 reads CASKKGDRATSGYTF. The CDR3 coding sequence is TGTGCCAGCAAGAAGGGCGACAGGGCTACTTCTGGCTACACCTTC.

The chain combines TRBV12-3 or TRBV12-4 with TRBJ1-4; maybe TRBD1 (5 bases). CDR3 length: 16 residues. Trimming stripped 3 bases from V and 3 bases from J, with 14 bases between. The CDR3 is CASSLGTWGPNEKLFF. The CDR3 bases are TGTGCCAGCAGTTTGGGCACGTGGGGCCCTAATGAAAAACTGTTTTTT.